Following are 13 T cell receptor beta chains from one sample sequenced in a study of T cell responses to AZD1222 COVID-19 vaccine. Produced via immunoSEQ multiplex PCR; TCRdb's table is partial and in-frame only. The sample carries 72,000 or so clones, about 92% recorded once. Sequenced material: peripheral blood, taken on day 0 of AZD1222 vaccination. The receptor source for this set is an adult in good health.

J is TRBJ2-2 and V is TRBV11-3; D gene uncertain. The germline gives CDR1 SGHNT, CDR2 YENEEA. The ends were cut back, 6 bases at V and 4 bases at J, with 18 bases in the middle. The CDR3 spans 16 residues. DNA for the CDR3: TGTGCCAGCAGTCCCCAGACACGAAGTAGCACCGGGGAGCTGTTTTTT. It specifies CASSPQTRSSTGELFF.

This chain links TRBV12-3 or TRBV12-4 with TRBJ1-6; unclear D gene. The V and J ends lost 2 bases and 10 bases respectively, with 6 bases between them. The CDR3 is 12 residues long. Written as DNA, the CDR3 is TGTGCCAGCAGTTTAATCCCCTCACCCCTCCACTTT. Encoded protein: CASSLIPSPLHF.

By share, this clone counts as medium-sized. The V and J genes are TRBV30 and TRBJ2-2; D gene unclear. Germline V lookup: CDR1 GTSNPN, CDR2 SVGIG (reference sequence). Trimming cost V 1 base and J 0 bases, with 3 bases left between them. CDR3 length: 13 residues. The chain's CDR3 is CAWSGPNTGELFF. The CDR3, as DNA: TGTGCCTGGAGTGGACCGAACACCGGGGAGCTGTTTTTT. Filled out from reference TRBV30 and TRBJ2-2, the complete variable domain reads SQTIHQWPATLVQPVGSPLSLECTVEGTSNPNLYWYRQAAGRGLQLLFYSVGIGQISSEVPQNLSASRPQDRQFILSSKKLLLSDSGFYLCAWSGPNTGELFFGEGSRLTVL.

The chain has TRBV7-9 and TRBJ1-2; a weak D match, TRBD1 (6 bases). Trimming removed 0 bases from V and 6 bases from J, with 11 bases in between. Germline CDR1 and CDR2: SEHNR and FQNEAQ (reference sequence). CDR3 size: 14 residues. The CDR3 sequence is CASSLAGTKDGYTF. In nucleotides, the CDR3 is TGTGCCAGCAGCTTAGCCGGGACAAAAGATGGCTACACCTTC.

The CDR3 DNA follows: TGTGCCAGCAGCGTGGGCCAGGGTGAGACCCAGTACTTC. The encoded protein is CASSVGQGETQYF. V gene TRBV9 combines with J gene TRBJ2-5; D may be TRBD1 (5 bases). The CDR3 spans 13 residues. Germline V gene sequence: CDR1 SGDLS, CDR2 YYNGEE. V lost 2 bases and J 5 bases, leaving 10 bases between the germline ends.

The rearrangement links TRBV11-3 to TRBJ2-7; no clear D. With 3 bases removed from V and 2 bases from J, the gap between germline ends came to 8 bases. This CDR3 is 13 amino acids long. Germline V CDR1 and CDR2: SGHNT, YENEEA. CDR3 sequence: CASSLARTYEQYF. Written as DNA, the CDR3 is TGTGCCAGCAGCTTGGCGCGAACCTACGAGCAGTACTTC. The full variable domain, its missing parts supplied by reference TRBV11-3 and TRBJ2-7, is EAGVVQSPRYKIIEKKQPVAFWCNPISGHNTLYWYLQNLGQGPELLIRYENEEAVDDSQLPKDRFSAERLKGVDSTLKIQPAELGDSAVYLCASSLARTYEQYFGPGTRLTVT.

This clone was counted only a few times. V is TRBV7-3 and J is TRBJ1-1; D call uncertain. Germline CDR1 and CDR2: SGHTA and FQGTGA. Deletions cut 5 bases from V and 1 base from J, with 11 bases between. The CDR3 consists of 14 residues. The CDR3 loop is CASSPGLPNTEAFF. The CDR3 region has the DNA TGTGCCAGCAGCCCTGGCCTTCCGAACACTGAAGCTTTCTTT.

The chain carries TRBV27 and TRBJ2-2; possibly TRBD1 for D (6 bases). The V and J ends lost 6 bases and 2 bases respectively, with 13 bases between them. The CDR3 has 15 amino acids. The V gene's germline CDR1 is MNHEY and CDR2 SMNVEV (reference sequence). The chain's CDR3 is CASSTGTTNTGELFF. The CDR3 DNA follows: TGTGCCAGCAGCACCGGGACAACAAACACCGGGGAGCTGTTTTTT.

V is TRBV18 and J is TRBJ1-5; D gene uncertain. From germline, CDR1 is KGHSH and CDR2 LQKENI. The ends were cut back, 3 bases at V and 6 bases at J, with 18 bases in the middle. The CDR3 length is 16 residues. CDR3: CASSPGSGRASQPQHF. The CDR3, as DNA: TGTGCCAGCTCACCTGGTTCGGGGAGGGCGAGTCAGCCCCAGCATTTT.

The chain uses TRBV7-8 and TRBJ2-7; D might be TRBD1 (7 bases). The germline V gene has CDR1 SGHVS and CDR2 FQNEAQ. V was trimmed by 1 base and J by 4 bases, leaving 14 bases between them. CDR3 length: 15 residues. CDR3 nucleotide sequence: TGTGCCAGCAGCTTAGGAAGGAGGGGGCGTTACGAGCAGTACTTC. This gives the protein CASSLGRRGRYEQYF. Using reference TRBV7-8 and TRBJ2-7 for the parts outside the CDR3, the full variable domain is GAGVSQSPRYKVAKRGQDVALRCDPISGHVSLFWYQQALGQGPEFLTYFQNEAQLDKSGLPSDRFFAERPEGSVSTLKIQRTQQEDSAVYLCASSLGRRGRYEQYFGPGTRLTVT.

This chain links TRBV5-4 with TRBJ2-1, with TRBD2 matching over 7 bases. This CDR3 is 17 amino acids long. Germline loops: CDR1 SGHNT, CDR2 YYREEE (reference sequence). J gave up 5 bases and V 0 bases, and 11 bases lay outside the gene matches. CDR3 DNA: TGTGCCAGCAGCTTGGGGGGCGGGGGAGCGGGAAACAATGAGCAGTTCTTC. Translating gives CASSLGGGGAGNNEQFF. Looking up the rest from reference TRBV5-4 and TRBJ2-1 gives the full variable domain: ETGVTQSPTHLIKTRGQQVTLRCSSQSGHNTVSWYQQALGQGPQFIFQYYREEENGRGNFPPRFSGLQFPNYSSELNVNALELDDSALYLCASSLGGGGAGNNEQFFGPGTRLTVL.

This clone was observed once. This chain uses TRBV5-5 with TRBJ2-2; D is unclear. V was trimmed by 0 bases and J by 4 bases, leaving 10 bases between them. The CDR3 consists of 15 residues. Germline assignment: CDR1 SGHKS and CDR2 YYEKEE (reference sequence). The CDR3 DNA reads TGTGCCAGCAGCTTGGTTGGCAAGCTCACCGGGGAGCTGTTTTTT. This sequence encodes CASSLVGKLTGELFF.

There are a few counts of this clone. The chain uses TRBV30 and TRBJ2-7; perhaps D is TRBD1 or TRBD2 (5 bases each). Germline V gene data show CDR1 as GTSNPN and CDR2 as SVGIG (reference sequence). The CDR3 contains 10 residues. CDR3 in amino acids: CVRARDEQYF. In DNA, the CDR3 is TGTGTCAGGGCGAGGGACGAGCAGTACTTC.